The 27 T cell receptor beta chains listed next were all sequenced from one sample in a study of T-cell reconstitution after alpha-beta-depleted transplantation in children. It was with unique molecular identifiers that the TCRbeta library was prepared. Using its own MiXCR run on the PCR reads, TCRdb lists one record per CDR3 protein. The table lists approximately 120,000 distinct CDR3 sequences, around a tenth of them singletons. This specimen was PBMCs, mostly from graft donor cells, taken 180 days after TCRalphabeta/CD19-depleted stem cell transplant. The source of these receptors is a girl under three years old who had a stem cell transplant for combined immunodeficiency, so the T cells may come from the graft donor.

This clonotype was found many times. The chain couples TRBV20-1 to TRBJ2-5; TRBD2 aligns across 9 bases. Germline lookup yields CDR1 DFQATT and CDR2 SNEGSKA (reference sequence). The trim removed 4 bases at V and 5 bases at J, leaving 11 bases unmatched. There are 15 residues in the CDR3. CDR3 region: CSANPLAGEGETQYF. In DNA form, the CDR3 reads TGCAGTGCTAATCCCTTAGCGGGAGAAGGCGAGACCCAGTACTTC.

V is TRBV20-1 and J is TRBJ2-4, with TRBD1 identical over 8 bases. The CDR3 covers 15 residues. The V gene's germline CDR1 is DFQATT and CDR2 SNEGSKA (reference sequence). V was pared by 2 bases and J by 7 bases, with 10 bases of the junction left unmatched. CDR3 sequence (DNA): TGCAGTGCTAGACGGACAGGGCCACCGCTTAACATTCAGTACTTC. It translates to CSARRTGPPLNIQYF.

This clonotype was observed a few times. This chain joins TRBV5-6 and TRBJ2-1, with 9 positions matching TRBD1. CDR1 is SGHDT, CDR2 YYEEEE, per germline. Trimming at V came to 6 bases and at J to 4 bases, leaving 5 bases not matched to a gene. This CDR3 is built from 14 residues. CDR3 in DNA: TGTGCCAGCAAACCGGGACAGGGATACAATGAGCAGTTCTTC. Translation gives CASKPGQGYNEQFF.

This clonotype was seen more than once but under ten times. The CDR3 nucleotides read TGTGCCAGCAGTAATCCGGGACAGGTAACCACTGAAGCTTTCTTT. Protein product: CASSNPGQVTTEAFF. The gene calls are TRBV28 and TRBJ1-1; 8 nucleotides line up with TRBD1. The V gene's germline CDR1 is MDHEN and CDR2 SYDVKM. The CDR3 is 15 amino acids. The ends lost 5 bases at V and 4 bases at J; junction bases unmatched: 9.

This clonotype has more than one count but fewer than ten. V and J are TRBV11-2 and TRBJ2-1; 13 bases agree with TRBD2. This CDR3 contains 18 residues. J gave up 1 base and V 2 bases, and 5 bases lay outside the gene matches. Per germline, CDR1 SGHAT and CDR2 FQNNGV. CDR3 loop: CASSLRGLAGLSYNEQFF. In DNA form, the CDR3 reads TGTGCCAGCAGCTTACGGGGACTAGCGGGGTTATCCTACAATGAGCAGTTCTTC.

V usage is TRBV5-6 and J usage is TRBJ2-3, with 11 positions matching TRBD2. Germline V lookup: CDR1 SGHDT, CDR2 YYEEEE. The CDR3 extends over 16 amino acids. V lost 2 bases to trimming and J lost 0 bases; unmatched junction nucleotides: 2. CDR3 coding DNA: TGTGCCAGCAGCTTAGCTAGCGGGGGGAGCACAGATACGCAGTATTTT. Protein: CASSLASGGSTDTQYF.

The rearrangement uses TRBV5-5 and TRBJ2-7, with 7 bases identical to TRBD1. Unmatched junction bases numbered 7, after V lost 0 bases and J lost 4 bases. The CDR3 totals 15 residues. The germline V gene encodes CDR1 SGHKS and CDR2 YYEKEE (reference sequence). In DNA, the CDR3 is TGTGCCAGCAGCTTGGGGCAGGGGGTTGAATACGAGCAGTACTTC. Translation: CASSLGQGVEYEQYF.

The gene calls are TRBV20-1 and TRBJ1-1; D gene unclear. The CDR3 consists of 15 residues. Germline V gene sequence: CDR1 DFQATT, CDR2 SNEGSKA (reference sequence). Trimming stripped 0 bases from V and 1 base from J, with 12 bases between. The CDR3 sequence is CSARDPPGENTEAFF. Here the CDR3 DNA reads TGCAGTGCTAGAGATCCGCCCGGTGAGAACACTGAAGCTTTCTTT.

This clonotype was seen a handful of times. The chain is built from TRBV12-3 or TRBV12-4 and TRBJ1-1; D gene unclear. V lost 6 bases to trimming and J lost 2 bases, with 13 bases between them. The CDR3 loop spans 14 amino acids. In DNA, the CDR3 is TGTGCCAGCAGCCTCTGGGTGAGTAACACTGAAGCTTTCTTT. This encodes CASSLWVSNTEAFF.

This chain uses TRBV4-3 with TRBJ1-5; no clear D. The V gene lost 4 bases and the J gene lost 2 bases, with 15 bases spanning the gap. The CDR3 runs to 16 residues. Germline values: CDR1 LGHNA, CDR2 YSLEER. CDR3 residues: CASSPTRNSGNQPQHF. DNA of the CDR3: TGCGCCAGCAGCCCCACAAGGAATAGCGGCAATCAGCCCCAGCATTTT.

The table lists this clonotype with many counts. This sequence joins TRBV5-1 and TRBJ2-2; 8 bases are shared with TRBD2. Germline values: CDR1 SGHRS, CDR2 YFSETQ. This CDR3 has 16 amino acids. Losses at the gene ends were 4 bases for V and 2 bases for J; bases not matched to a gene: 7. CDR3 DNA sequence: TGCGCCAGCAGCCCCCGGGAGGGCCTCAACACCGGGGAGCTGTTTTTT. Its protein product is CASSPREGLNTGELFF.

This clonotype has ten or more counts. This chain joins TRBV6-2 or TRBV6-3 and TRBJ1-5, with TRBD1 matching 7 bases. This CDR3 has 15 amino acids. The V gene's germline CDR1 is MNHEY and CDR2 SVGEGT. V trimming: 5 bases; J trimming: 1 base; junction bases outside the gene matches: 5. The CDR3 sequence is CASSPRQGSNQPQHF. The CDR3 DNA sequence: TGTGCCAGCAGTCCCCGACAGGGAAGCAATCAGCCCCAGCATTTT.

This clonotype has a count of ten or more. The chain's CDR3 is CASSPFGVRTNTGELFF. The CDR3 coding sequence is TGTGCCAGCAGCCCCTTCGGGGTTCGGACGAACACCGGGGAGCTGTTTTTT. The chain links TRBV7-2 to TRBJ2-2, with D possibly TRBD2 on 5 matching bases. CDR3 size: 17 residues. Trimming pared 5 bases from V and 0 bases from J, leaving 16 bases between. CDR1 and CDR2 (germline): SGHTA, FQGNSA.

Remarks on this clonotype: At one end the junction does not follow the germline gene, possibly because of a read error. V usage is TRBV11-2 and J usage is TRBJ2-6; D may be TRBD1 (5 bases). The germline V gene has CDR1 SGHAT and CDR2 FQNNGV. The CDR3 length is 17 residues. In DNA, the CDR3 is TGTGCCAGCAGCCTCCAACTCCAGAGCTCTGGGGCCAACGCCCTGACTTTC. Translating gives CASSLQLQSSGANALTF. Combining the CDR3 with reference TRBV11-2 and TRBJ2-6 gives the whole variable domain EAGVAQSPRYKIIEKRQSVAFWCNPISGHATLYWYQQILGQGPKLLIQFQNNGVVDDSQLPKDRFSAERLKGVDSTLKIQPAKLEDSAVYLCASSLQLQSSGANALTFGAGSRLTVL.

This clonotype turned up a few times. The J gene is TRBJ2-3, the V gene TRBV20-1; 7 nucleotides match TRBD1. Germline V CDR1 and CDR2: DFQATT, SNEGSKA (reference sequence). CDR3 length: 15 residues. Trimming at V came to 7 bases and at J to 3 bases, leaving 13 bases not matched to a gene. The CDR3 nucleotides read TGCAGTGTCATCTCGATGACAGGGATGACAGATACGCAGTATTTT. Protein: CSVISMTGMTDTQYF.

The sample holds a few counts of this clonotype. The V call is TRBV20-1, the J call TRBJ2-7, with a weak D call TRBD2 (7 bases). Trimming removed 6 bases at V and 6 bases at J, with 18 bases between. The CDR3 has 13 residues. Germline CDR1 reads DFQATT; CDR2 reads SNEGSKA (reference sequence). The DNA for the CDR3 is TGCAGTGCCCGGTGGGGGGGGCCTAGCGAGCAGTACTTC. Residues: CSARWGGPSEQYF.

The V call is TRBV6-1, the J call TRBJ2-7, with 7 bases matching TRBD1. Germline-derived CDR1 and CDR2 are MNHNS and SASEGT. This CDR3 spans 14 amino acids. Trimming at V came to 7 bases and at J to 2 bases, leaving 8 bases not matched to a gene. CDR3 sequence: CASKLIGQAYEQYF. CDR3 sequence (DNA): TGTGCCAGCAAACTTATTGGACAGGCCTACGAGCAGTACTTC.

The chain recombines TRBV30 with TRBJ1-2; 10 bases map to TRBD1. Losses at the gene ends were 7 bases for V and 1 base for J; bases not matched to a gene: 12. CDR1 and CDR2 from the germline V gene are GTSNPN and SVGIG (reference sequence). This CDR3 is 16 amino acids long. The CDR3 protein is CASMSGTGEFNYGYTF. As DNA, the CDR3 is TGTGCCTCAATGAGTGGGACAGGGGAATTTAACTATGGCTACACCTTC.

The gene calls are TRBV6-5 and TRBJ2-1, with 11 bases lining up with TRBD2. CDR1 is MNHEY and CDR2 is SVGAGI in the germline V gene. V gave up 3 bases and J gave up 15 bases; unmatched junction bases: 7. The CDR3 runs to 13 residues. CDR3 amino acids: CASSYTTSGSLFF. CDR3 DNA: TGTGCCAGCAGTTATACTACTAGCGGGAGTTTGTTCTTC.

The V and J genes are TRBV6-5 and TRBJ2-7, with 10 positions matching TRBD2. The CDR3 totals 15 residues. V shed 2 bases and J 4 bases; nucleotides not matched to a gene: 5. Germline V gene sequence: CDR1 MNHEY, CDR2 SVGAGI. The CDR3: CASSYASGRDYEQYF. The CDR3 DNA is TGTGCCAGCAGTTACGCGAGCGGGAGGGATTACGAGCAGTACTTC.

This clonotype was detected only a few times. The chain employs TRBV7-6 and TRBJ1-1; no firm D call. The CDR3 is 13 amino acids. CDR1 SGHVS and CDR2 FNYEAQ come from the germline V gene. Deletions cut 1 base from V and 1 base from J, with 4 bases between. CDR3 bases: TGTGCCAGCAGCTTAGAGAAGAACACTGAAGCTTTCTTT. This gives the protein CASSLEKNTEAFF.

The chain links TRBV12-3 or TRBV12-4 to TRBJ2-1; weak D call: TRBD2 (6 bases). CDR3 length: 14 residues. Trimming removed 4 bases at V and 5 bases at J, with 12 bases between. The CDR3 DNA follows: TGTGCCAGCAGTTCCCTCGGGGAGGACAATGAGCAGTTCTTC. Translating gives CASSSLGEDNEQFF.

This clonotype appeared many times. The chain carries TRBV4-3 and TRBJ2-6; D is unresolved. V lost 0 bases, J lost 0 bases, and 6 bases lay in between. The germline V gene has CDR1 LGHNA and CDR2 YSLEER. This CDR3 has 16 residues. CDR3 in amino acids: CASSQDQSSGANVLTF. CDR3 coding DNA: TGCGCCAGCAGCCAAGATCAGAGCTCTGGGGCCAACGTCCTGACTTTC.

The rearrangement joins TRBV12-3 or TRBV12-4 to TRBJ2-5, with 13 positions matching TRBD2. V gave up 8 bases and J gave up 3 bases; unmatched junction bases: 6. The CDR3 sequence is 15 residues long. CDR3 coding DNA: TGTGCCAGCCGACTAGCGGGAGGACTTAAAGAGACCCAGTACTTC. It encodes CASRLAGGLKETQYF.

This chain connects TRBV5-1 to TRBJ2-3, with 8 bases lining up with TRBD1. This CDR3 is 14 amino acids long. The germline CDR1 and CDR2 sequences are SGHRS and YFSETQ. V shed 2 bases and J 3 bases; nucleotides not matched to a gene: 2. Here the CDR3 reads CASSFRQGTDTQYF. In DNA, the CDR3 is TGCGCCAGCAGCTTTAGACAGGGGACAGATACGCAGTATTTT.

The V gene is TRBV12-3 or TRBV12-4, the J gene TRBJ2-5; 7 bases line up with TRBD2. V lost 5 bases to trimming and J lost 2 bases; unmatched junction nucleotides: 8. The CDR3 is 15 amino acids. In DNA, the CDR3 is TGTGCCAGCAGTCTCCGACTAGCCCCACAAGAGACCCAGTACTTC. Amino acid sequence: CASSLRLAPQETQYF.

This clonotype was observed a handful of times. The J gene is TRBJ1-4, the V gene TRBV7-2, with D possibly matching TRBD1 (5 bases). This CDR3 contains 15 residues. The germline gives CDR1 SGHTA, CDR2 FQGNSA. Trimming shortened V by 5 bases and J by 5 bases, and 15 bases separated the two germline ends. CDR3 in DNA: TGTGCCAGCAGCCCGCAGGGTTGGCAGAATGAAAAACTGTTTTTT. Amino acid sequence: CASSPQGWQNEKLFF.